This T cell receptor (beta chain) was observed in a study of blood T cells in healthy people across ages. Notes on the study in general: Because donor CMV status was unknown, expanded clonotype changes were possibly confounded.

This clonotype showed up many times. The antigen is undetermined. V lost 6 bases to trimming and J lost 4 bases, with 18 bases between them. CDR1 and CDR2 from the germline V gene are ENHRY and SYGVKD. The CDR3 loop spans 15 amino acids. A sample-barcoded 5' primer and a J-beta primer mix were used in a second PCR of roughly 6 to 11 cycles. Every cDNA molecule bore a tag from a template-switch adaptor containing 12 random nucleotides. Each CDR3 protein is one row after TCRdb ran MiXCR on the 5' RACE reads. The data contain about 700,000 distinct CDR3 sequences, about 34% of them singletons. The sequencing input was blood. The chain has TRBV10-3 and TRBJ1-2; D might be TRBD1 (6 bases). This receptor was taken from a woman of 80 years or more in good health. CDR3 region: CAIRNGTTPGYGYTF. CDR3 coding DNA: TGTGCCATCAGGAATGGGACAACTCCTGGCTATGGCTACACCTTC.